A selection of T cell receptor beta chains follows, all from one sample in a study of cytomegalovirus exposure and HLA in healthy donors. This table comes from immunoSEQ multiplex PCR, and its TCRdb copy is limited to in-frame clones, with some not included. Altogether about 200,000 clones are present, around 80% being singletons, with the ten largest covering 2.9%. Material: PBMCs. These receptor sequences come from a man aged 25 to 40 in good health and CMV-seronegative. CDR3s include the opening cysteine and the closing phenylalanine or tryptophan. Fields, in order: V gene, J gene, clone size, D gene, CDR3 protein, CDR3 DNA. D genes are given only for firm matches. Clone size is not always given. Where it is, it says once, few, many or a class for expanded clones.

TRBV5-6	TRBJ2-5	-	-	CASSLAGYQETQYF	TGTGCCAGCAGCTTGGCGGGGTATCAAGAGACCCAGTACTTC
TRBV14	TRBJ2-3	-	TRBD2	CASSQAGLVSTDTQYF	TGTGCCAGCAGCCAAGCTGGACTAGTGAGCACAGATACGCAGTATTTT
TRBV5-3	TRBJ2-5	-	-	CARSLFSTGEAYF	TGTGCCAGAAGCCTCTTCTCCACGGGGGAAGCGTACTTC
TRBV7-3	TRBJ1-1	-	TRBD1	CASSINRGTEAFF	TGTGCCAGCAGCATAAACAGGGGGACTGAAGCTTTCTTT
TRBV6-1	TRBJ2-7	-	TRBD2	CASSEGLAGIYEQYF	TGTGCCAGCAGCGAGGGACTAGCGGGCATCTACGAGCAGTACTTC
TRBV4-1	TRBJ1-2	-	TRBD1	CASSLNPGTGFYGYTF	TGCGCCAGCAGCCTTAATCCCGGGACAGGGTTCTATGGCTACACCTTC
TRBV7-9	TRBJ2-3	-	TRBD1	CASSLQGARTDTQYF	TGTGCCAGCAGCTTACAGGGGGCTCGCACAGATACGCAGTATTTT
TRBV15	TRBJ2-7	-	-	CATSSPRGTAYEQYF	TGTGCCACCAGCAGTCCCCGAGGTACCGCCTACGAGCAGTACTTC
TRBV5-1	TRBJ2-7	-	TRBD1	CASSRGQITYEQYF	TGCGCCAGCAGCAGGGGACAGATCACCTACGAGCAGTACTTC
TRBV11-2	TRBJ2-7	-	-	CASSSGLLSSYEQYF	TGTGCCAGCAGCTCGGGACTGTTGAGCTCCTACGAGCAGTACTTC
TRBV28	TRBJ1-2	-	TRBD1	CASSLRGQGGRYTF	TGTGCCAGCAGTTTACGCGGACAGGGAGGTCGCTACACCTTC
TRBV5-6	TRBJ2-3	-	-	CASSLGQGFSDTQYF	TGTGCCAGCAGCTTGGGGCAGGGATTTTCAGATACGCAGTATTTT
TRBV5-1	TRBJ1-1	-	TRBD1	CASSLGQGFEAFF	TGCGCCAGCAGCTTGGGACAGGGGTTTGAAGCTTTCTTT
TRBV11-3	TRBJ2-4	once	-	CASSVAGWAKNIQYF	TGTGCCAGCAGCGTAGCAGGGTGGGCCAAAAACATTCAGTACTTC
TRBV6-6	TRBJ1-2	-	TRBD1	CASTIPGGAGGYTF	TGTGCCAGCACGATACCAGGGGGCGCAGGTGGCTACACCTTC
TRBV7-9	TRBJ2-3	-	TRBD2	CASSPSRLAGTDTQYF	TGTGCCAGCAGCCCCAGCCGGCTAGCGGGCACAGATACGCAGTATTTT
TRBV7-9	TRBJ2-1	-	-	CASSLALLDLYNEQFF	TGTGCCAGCAGCTTAGCGCTCCTAGATCTTTACAATGAGCAGTTCTTC
TRBV5-1	TRBJ2-7	-	TRBD1	CASSLSGTGSYEQYF	TGCGCCAGCAGCTTGTCGGGGACAGGGAGTTACGAGCAGTACTTC
TRBV7-2	TRBJ2-3	-	-	CASSLVYTDTQYF	TGTGCCAGCAGCTTAGTCTATACAGATACGCAGTATTTT
TRBV9	TRBJ2-1	-	-	CASGGSSYNEQFF	TGTGCCAGCGGGGGCAGCTCCTACAATGAGCAGTTCTTC
TRBV10-3	TRBJ1-1	-	-	CAIRERQLNTEAFF	TGTGCCATCAGGGAAAGACAGCTGAACACTGAAGCTTTCTTT
TRBV6-1	TRBJ1-2	-	TRBD1	CASSVRQGNYGYTF	TGTGCCAGCAGTGTCAGACAGGGGAACTATGGCTACACCTTC
TRBV5-1	TRBJ2-1	once	TRBD2	CASRLAGFNEQFF	TGCGCCAGCAGACTAGCGGGATTTAATGAGCAGTTCTTC
TRBV28	TRBJ2-1	-	TRBD2	CASSSASGGSWQFF	TGTGCCAGCAGTTCTGCTAGCGGGGGTAGTTGGCAGTTCTTC
TRBV6-1	TRBJ1-2	-	-	CASTSRSEGGGYTF	TGTGCCAGCACCAGTCGGTCGGAGGGCGGGGGCTACACCTTC
TRBV6-5	TRBJ2-5	-	-	CASSYSTSLETQYF	TGTGCCAGCAGTTACTCGACTAGTCTCGAGACCCAGTACTTC
TRBV13	TRBJ2-1	-	-	CASSLEGGVEQFF	TGTGCCAGCAGCTTAGAAGGGGGGGTTGAGCAGTTCTTC
TRBV27	TRBJ1-4	-	TRBD1	CASSSPGDRGEKLFF	TGTGCCAGCAGTTCCCCGGGGGACAGAGGTGAAAAACTGTTTTTT
TRBV5-4	TRBJ1-2	-	-	CASSLEAYYGYTF	TGTGCCAGCAGCTTGGAAGCTTACTATGGCTACACCTTC
TRBV6-5	TRBJ1-3	-	TRBD1	CASSYSTGAGNTIYF	TGTGCCAGCAGTTACTCGACAGGGGCTGGAAACACCATATATTTT
TRBV9	TRBJ2-6	few	TRBD1	CASSGQGANSGASVLTF	TGTGCCAGCAGCGGTCAGGGGGCTAACTCTGGGGCCAGCGTCCTGACTTTC
TRBV4-2	TRBJ2-2	-	-	CASSQESLSGELFF	TGTGCCAGCAGCCAAGAATCCCTATCCGGGGAGCTGTTTTTT
TRBV27	TRBJ2-1	once	-	CASSRLGAPSSYNEQFF	TGTGCCAGCAGCCGCCTGGGGGCCCCTAGCTCCTACAATGAGCAGTTCTTC
TRBV7-9	TRBJ1-1	-	TRBD1	CASSHSRTGNTEAFF	TGTGCCAGCAGCCACTCCCGGACAGGGAACACTGAAGCTTTCTTT
TRBV6-1	TRBJ2-3	-	TRBD2	CASTERTSGGPTDTQYF	TGTGCCAGCACTGAAAGAACTAGCGGGGGACCCACAGATACGCAGTATTTT
TRBV28	TRBJ1-3	-	TRBD1	CASSFSTGTGNTIYF	TGTGCCAGCAGTTTTTCGACAGGGACTGGAAACACCATATATTTT
TRBV18	TRBJ1-1	-	-	CASSQGLGGTEAFF	TGTGCCAGCTCACAGGGTTTAGGAGGGACTGAAGCTTTCTTT